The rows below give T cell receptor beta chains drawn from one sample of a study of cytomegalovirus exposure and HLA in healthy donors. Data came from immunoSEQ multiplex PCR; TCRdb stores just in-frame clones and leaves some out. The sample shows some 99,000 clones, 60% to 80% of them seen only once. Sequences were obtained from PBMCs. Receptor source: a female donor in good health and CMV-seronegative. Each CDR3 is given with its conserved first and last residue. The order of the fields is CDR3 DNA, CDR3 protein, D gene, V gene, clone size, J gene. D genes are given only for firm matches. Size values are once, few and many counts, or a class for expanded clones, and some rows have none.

cdr3_nt: TGTGCCAGCAGCCCGACAGGACTCCAAGAGACCCAGTACTTC
cdr3_aa: CASSPTGLQETQYF
d_call: NA
v_call: TRBV7-6
clone_size: NA
j_call: TRBJ2-5

cdr3_nt: TGTGCCAGCAACACTAAGACAGGTGTTAACTATGGCTACACCTTC
cdr3_aa: CASNTKTGVNYGYTF
d_call: NA
v_call: TRBV6-5
clone_size: NA
j_call: TRBJ1-2

cdr3_nt: TGTGCCAGCAGTTACACGACTAGCGCGACAGATACGCAGTATTTT
cdr3_aa: CASSYTTSATDTQYF
d_call: TRBD2
v_call: TRBV6-5
clone_size: once
j_call: TRBJ2-3

cdr3_nt: TGTGCCAGCAGCGGGACAGGGGTCACTGAAGCTTTCTTT
cdr3_aa: CASSGTGVTEAFF
d_call: TRBD1
v_call: TRBV9
clone_size: NA
j_call: TRBJ1-1

cdr3_nt: TGTGCCAGCAGCCAAAATCGGGGGACGTTGAACACTGAAGCTTTCTTT
cdr3_aa: CASSQNRGTLNTEAFF
d_call: NA
v_call: TRBV14
clone_size: NA
j_call: TRBJ1-1

cdr3_nt: TGTGCCAGCAGCGTAGACAGGAACACTGAAGCTTTCTTT
cdr3_aa: CASSVDRNTEAFF
d_call: NA
v_call: TRBV9
clone_size: once
j_call: TRBJ1-1

cdr3_nt: TGTGCCAGCTCACCCGACAGGTCCTACGAGCAGTACTTC
cdr3_aa: CASSPDRSYEQYF
d_call: NA
v_call: TRBV18
clone_size: NA
j_call: TRBJ2-7

cdr3_nt: TGTGCCAGCAGCTCGAGCGGGGGGTTCTCCTACGAGCAGTACTTC
cdr3_aa: CASSSSGGFSYEQYF
d_call: TRBD2
v_call: TRBV5-5
clone_size: NA
j_call: TRBJ2-7

cdr3_nt: TGTGCCAGCAGTGAAGCCCGCGGACTAGGCACAGATACGCAGTATTTT
cdr3_aa: CASSEARGLGTDTQYF
d_call: TRBD2
v_call: TRBV6-1
clone_size: NA
j_call: TRBJ2-3

cdr3_nt: TGTGCCATTACGACCTGGACAGGGGGGGGTGAAAAACTGTTTTTT
cdr3_aa: CAITTWTGGGEKLFF
d_call: TRBD1
v_call: TRBV28
clone_size: NA
j_call: TRBJ1-4

cdr3_nt: TGTGCCAGCAGCTTGGACAGGGACTATGGCTACACCTTC
cdr3_aa: CASSLDRDYGYTF
d_call: TRBD1
v_call: TRBV2
clone_size: few
j_call: TRBJ1-2

cdr3_nt: TGTGCCAGCAGCCTGGACAGGGGGCCCCACAATGAGCAGTTCTTC
cdr3_aa: CASSLDRGPHNEQFF
d_call: TRBD1
v_call: TRBV2
clone_size: few
j_call: TRBJ2-1

cdr3_nt: TGTGCCAGCAGCTTAGTGCATAGGCGGGAGAAGTACGAGCAGTACTTC
cdr3_aa: CASSLVHRREKYEQYF
d_call: TRBD2
v_call: TRBV11-3
clone_size: NA
j_call: TRBJ2-7

cdr3_nt: TGTGCCAGCAGTCGGAGAGGGCGATCGACTGCAACTAATGAAAAACTGTTTTTT
cdr3_aa: CASSRRGRSTATNEKLFF
d_call: NA
v_call: TRBV27
clone_size: NA
j_call: TRBJ1-4

cdr3_nt: TGTGCCAGCAGCTTAGGATCAACACGGGGCTATGGCTACACCTTC
cdr3_aa: CASSLGSTRGYGYTF
d_call: NA
v_call: TRBV7-3
clone_size: few
j_call: TRBJ1-2

cdr3_nt: TGTGCCAGCAGCTTGGTCCCCGGGACTAGCCGGGAGACCCAGTACTTC
cdr3_aa: CASSLVPGTSRETQYF
d_call: TRBD2
v_call: TRBV5-4
clone_size: once
j_call: TRBJ2-5

cdr3_nt: TGTGCCAGCAGCTCCGGGACTAGCGAGTCCTACGAGCAGTACTTC
cdr3_aa: CASSSGTSESYEQYF
d_call: TRBD2
v_call: TRBV7-9
clone_size: NA
j_call: TRBJ2-7

cdr3_nt: TGTGCCACCAGCAGGGAAGGACTAGACTACGAGCAGTACTTC
cdr3_aa: CATSREGLDYEQYF
d_call: TRBD2
v_call: TRBV15
clone_size: NA
j_call: TRBJ2-7

cdr3_nt: TGTGCCAGCAGCCAGGCGGGACGCGACGAGGAGACCCAGTACTTC
cdr3_aa: CASSQAGRDEETQYF
d_call: NA
v_call: TRBV4-2
clone_size: NA
j_call: TRBJ2-5

cdr3_nt: TGTGCCAGCAGCTTAGGACAGGGCTTAGCCAAAAACATTCAGTACTTC
cdr3_aa: CASSLGQGLAKNIQYF
d_call: TRBD1
v_call: TRBV7-3
clone_size: NA
j_call: TRBJ2-4

cdr3_nt: TGTGCCAGCAGTTACTCGTGGGGGGGCGATGAGCAGTTCTTC
cdr3_aa: CASSYSWGGDEQFF
d_call: NA
v_call: TRBV6-5
clone_size: NA
j_call: TRBJ2-1

cdr3_nt: TGTGCCAGCAACGAGGACAGGGGGCGGCAGCCCCAGCATTTT
cdr3_aa: CASNEDRGRQPQHF
d_call: TRBD1
v_call: TRBV6-1
clone_size: few
j_call: TRBJ1-5

cdr3_nt: TGTGCCAGTAGTGTAGCGGGGGGGGATTTTAGCACAGATACGCAGTATTTT
cdr3_aa: CASSVAGGDFSTDTQYF
d_call: TRBD2
v_call: TRBV19
clone_size: few
j_call: TRBJ2-3

cdr3_nt: TGTGCCAGCAGGGACAGCAATACCCTCGCAGCGGACACCGGGGAGCTGTTTTTT
cdr3_aa: CASRDSNTLAADTGELFF
d_call: NA
v_call: TRBV27
clone_size: NA
j_call: TRBJ2-2

cdr3_nt: TGTGCCAGCTCACCCGTAGCTAACACGAACACCGGGGAGCTGTTTTTT
cdr3_aa: CASSPVANTNTGELFF
d_call: NA
v_call: TRBV18
clone_size: NA
j_call: TRBJ2-2

cdr3_nt: TGCGCCAGCAGCTTGTCGGGGGGGCTGCAGTTCTTC
cdr3_aa: CASSLSGGLQFF
d_call: TRBD2
v_call: TRBV5-1
clone_size: NA
j_call: TRBJ2-1

cdr3_nt: TGCAGCGTTGACCAGCGGAGAGCTTCCAATGAGCAGTTCTTC
cdr3_aa: CSVDQRRASNEQFF
d_call: NA
v_call: TRBV29-1
clone_size: NA
j_call: TRBJ2-1